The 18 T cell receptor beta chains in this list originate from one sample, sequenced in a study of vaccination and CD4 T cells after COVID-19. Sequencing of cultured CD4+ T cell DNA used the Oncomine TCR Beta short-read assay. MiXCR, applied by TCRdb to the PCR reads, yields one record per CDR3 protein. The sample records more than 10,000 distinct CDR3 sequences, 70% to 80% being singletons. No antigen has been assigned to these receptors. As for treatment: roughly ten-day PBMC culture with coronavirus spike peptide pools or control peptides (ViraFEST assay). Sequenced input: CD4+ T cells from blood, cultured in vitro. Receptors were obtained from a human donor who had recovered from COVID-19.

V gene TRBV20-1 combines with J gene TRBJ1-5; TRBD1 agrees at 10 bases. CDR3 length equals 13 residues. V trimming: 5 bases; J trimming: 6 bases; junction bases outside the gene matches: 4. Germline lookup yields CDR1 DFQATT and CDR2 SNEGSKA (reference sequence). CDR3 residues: CSAGRQGAQPQHF. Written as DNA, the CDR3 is TGCAGTGCTGGCAGACAGGGGGCTCAGCCCCAGCATTTT.

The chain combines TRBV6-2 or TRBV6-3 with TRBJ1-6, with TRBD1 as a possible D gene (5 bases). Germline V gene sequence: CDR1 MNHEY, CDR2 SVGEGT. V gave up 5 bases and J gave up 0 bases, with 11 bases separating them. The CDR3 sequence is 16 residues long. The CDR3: CASSPRQSSYNSPLHF. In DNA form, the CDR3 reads TGTGCCAGCAGTCCGAGACAGAGCTCCTATAATTCACCCCTCCACTTT.

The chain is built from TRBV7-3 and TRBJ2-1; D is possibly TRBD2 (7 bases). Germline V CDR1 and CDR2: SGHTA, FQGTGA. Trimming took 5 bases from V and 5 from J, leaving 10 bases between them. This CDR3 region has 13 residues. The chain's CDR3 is CASSGGAHNEQFF. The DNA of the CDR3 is TGTGCCAGCAGCGGGGGGGCCCACAATGAGCAGTTCTTC. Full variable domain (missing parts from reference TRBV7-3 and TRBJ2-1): GAGVSQTPSNKVTEKGKYVELRCDPISGHTALYWYRQSLGQGPEFLIYFQGTGAADDSGLPNDRFFAVRPEGSVSTLKIQRTERGDSAVYLCASSGGAHNEQFFGPGTRLTVL.

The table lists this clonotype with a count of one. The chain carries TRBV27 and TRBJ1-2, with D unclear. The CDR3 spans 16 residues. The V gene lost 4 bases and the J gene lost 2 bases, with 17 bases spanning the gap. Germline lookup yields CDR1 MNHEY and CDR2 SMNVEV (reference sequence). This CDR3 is CASSSYLRGVNYGYTF. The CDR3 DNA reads TGTGCCAGCAGTTCATACCTCCGCGGGGTGAACTATGGCTACACCTTC.

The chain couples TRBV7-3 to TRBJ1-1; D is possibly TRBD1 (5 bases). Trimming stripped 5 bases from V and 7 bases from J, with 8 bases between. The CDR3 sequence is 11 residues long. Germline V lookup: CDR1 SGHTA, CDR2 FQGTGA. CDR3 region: CASSEGREAFF. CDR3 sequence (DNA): TGTGCCAGCAGCGAGGGACGTGAAGCTTTCTTT. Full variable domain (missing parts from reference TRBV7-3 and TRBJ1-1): GAGVSQTPSNKVTEKGKYVELRCDPISGHTALYWYRQSLGQGPEFLIYFQGTGAADDSGLPNDRFFAVRPEGSVSTLKIQRTERGDSAVYLCASSEGREAFFGQGTRLTVV.

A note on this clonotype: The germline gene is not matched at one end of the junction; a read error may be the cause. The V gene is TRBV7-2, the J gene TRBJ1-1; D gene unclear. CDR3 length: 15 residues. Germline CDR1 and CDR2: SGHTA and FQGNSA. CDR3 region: CASSRSVMGNTEAFF. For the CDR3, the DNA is TGCGCCAGCAGCCGCAGTGTGATGGGTAACACTGAAGCTTTCTTT.

CDR3 loop: CATNRVGGGELFF. The CDR3 DNA follows: TGTGCCACCAACCGCGTCGGCGGCGGGGAGCTGTTTTTT. The V gene is TRBV24-1, the J gene TRBJ2-2, with D unresolved. The V and J ends lost 8 bases and 7 bases respectively, with 13 bases between them. The CDR3 runs 13 residues. Germline lookup yields CDR1 KGHDR and CDR2 SFDVKD.

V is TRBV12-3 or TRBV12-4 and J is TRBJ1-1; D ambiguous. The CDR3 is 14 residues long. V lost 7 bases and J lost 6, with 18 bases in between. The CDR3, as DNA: TGTGCCAGCACTCCGGGGAGGAAAGGCCCTGAAGCTTTCTTT. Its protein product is CASTPGRKGPEAFF.

The CDR3 nucleotides read TGCGCCAGCAGCCCCCGGATTAGCGCCTACGAGCAGTACTTC. Translated: CASSPRISAYEQYF. The chain links TRBV5-1 to TRBJ2-7, with D perhaps TRBD2 (5 bases). Trimming left V 4 bases short and J 2 bases short, with 13 bases between. The CDR3 spans 14 residues. Looked up from germline, CDR1 is SGHRS and CDR2 is YFSETQ.

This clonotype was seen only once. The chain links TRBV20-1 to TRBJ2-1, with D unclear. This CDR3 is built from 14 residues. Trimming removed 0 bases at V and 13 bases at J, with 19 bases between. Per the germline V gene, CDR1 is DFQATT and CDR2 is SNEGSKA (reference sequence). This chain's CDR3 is CSARDVRNLRPQFF. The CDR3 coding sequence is TGCAGTGCTAGAGATGTTAGGAATCTAAGGCCTCAGTTCTTC.

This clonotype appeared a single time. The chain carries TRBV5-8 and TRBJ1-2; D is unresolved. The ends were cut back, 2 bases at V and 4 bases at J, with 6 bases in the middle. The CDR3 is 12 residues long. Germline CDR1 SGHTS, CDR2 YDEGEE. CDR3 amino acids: CASSLGFYGYTF. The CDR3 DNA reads TGTGCCAGCAGCTTAGGATTCTATGGCTACACCTTC.

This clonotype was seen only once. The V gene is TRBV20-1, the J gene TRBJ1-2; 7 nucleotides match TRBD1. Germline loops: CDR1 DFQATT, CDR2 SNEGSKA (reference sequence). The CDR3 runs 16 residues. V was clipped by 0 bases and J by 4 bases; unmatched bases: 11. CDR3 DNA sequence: TGCAGTGCTAGAGAGGTAGACAGGGTTGTGAGCTATGGCTACACCTTC. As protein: CSAREVDRVVSYGYTF.

This CDR3 is CASSPRDRRYTDSPLHF. The CDR3 nucleotides are TGTGCCAGCAGCCCCCGGGACAGGCGATACACGGACTCACCCCTCCACTTT. V gene TRBV6-1 combines with J gene TRBJ1-6; the match to TRBD1 covers 8 bases. The CDR3 is made up of 17 amino acids. V shed 6 bases and J 10 bases; nucleotides not matched to a gene: 17. Germline CDR1 is MNHNS and CDR2 is SASEGT.

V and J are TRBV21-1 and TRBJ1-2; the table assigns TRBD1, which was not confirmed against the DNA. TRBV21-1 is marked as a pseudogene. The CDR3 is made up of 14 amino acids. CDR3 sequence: CASSKGGTVGGYTF. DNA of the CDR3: TGTGCCAGCAGCAAAGGTGGGACAGTAGGCGGCTACACCTTC.

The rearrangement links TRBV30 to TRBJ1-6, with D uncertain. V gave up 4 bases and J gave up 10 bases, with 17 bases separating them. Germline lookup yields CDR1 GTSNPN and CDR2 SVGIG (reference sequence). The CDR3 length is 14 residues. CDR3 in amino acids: CAWTETMNGSPLHF. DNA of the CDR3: TGTGCCTGGACGGAAACGATGAACGGGTCACCCCTCCACTTT.

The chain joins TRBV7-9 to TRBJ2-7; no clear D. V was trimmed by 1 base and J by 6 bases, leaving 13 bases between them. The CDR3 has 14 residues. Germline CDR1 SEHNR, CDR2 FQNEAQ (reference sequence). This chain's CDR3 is CASSLVSDLSEQYF. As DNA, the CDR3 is TGTGCCAGCAGCTTAGTCAGCGATTTGAGCGAGCAGTACTTC.

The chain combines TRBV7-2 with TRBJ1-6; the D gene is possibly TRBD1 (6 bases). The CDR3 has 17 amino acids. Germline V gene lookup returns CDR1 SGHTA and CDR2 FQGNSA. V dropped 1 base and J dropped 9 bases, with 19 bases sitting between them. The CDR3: CASSLDSGGGASSPLHF. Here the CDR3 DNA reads TGTGCCAGCAGCTTAGACTCGGGTGGGGGGGCTAGTTCACCCCTCCACTTT.

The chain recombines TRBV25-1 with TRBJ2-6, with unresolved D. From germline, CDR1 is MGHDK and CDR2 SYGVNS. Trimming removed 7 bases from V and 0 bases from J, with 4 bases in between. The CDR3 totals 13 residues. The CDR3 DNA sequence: TGTGCCAGCATAAACTCTGGGGCCAACGTCCTGACTTTC. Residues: CASINSGANVLTF.